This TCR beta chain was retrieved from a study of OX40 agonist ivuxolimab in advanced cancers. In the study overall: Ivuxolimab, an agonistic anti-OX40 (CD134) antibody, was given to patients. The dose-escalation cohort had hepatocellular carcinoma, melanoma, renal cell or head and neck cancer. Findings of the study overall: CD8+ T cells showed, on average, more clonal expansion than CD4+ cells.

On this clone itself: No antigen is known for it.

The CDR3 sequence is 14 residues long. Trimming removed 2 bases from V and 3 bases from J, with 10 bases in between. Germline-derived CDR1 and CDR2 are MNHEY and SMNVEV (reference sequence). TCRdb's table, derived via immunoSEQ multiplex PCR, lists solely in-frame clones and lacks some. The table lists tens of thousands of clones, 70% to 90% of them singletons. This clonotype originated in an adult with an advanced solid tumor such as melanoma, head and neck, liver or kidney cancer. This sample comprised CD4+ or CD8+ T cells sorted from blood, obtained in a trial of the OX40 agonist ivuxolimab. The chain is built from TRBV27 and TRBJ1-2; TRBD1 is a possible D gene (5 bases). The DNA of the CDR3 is TGTGCCAGCAGTTTAAGCGGGGGACACTATGGCTACACCTTC. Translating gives CASSLSGGHYGYTF.